A selection of T cell receptor beta chains follows, all from one sample in a study of glioma-infiltrating T cells. TCRdb independently ran MiXCR on the multiplex PCR reads; one entry per CDR3 protein. This sample has approximately 190,000 distinct CDR3 sequences; roughly a third occur once, and the top ten carry 20% to 25%. The sequencing sample was made of glioma tissue, nonneoplastic brain tissue, or PBMCs (not recorded which). These receptors were taken from a human donor with low-grade glioma or glioblastoma, undergoing nonglioma brain surgery, or in good health (not recorded which). CDR3s include the opening cysteine and the closing phenylalanine or tryptophan. Each record gives: J gene, V gene, D gene, clone size, CDR3 protein, CDR3 DNA. D genes are given only for firm matches. Size tells how often a clone was seen (once, few, many) or the class of an expanded clone, and some rows leave it out.

TRBJ2-2 TRBV27 NA once CASSYAGADTGELFF TGTGCCAGCAGTTACGCAGGGGCAGACACCGGGGAGCTGTTTTTT
TRBJ1-2 TRBV12-3/TRBV12-4 NA many CASSDRGYTF TGTGCCAGCAGTGACAGGGGCTACACCTTC
TRBJ1-1 TRBV10-2 NA many CASMRLWDTEAFF TGCGCCAGCATGCGTTTATGGGACACTGAAGCTTTCTTT
TRBJ2-3 TRBV19 NA many CASSMMKTSTDTQYF TGTGCCAGTAGTATGATGAAAACTAGCACAGATACGCAGTATTTT
TRBJ2-3 TRBV20-1 NA many CSAIPNTDTQYF TGCAGTGCTATACCTAACACAGATACGCAGTATTTT
TRBJ2-7 TRBV4-3 TRBD2 many CASSQGAGGWEQYF TGCGCCAGCAGCCAAGGAGCGGGAGGGTGGGAGCAGTACTTC
TRBJ2-5 TRBV10-3 TRBD2 many CASTTSAEETQYF TGTGCCAGCACGACTAGCGCCGAAGAGACCCAGTACTTC
TRBJ1-1 TRBV2 TRBD1 many CASSRDRRDTEAFF TGTGCCAGCAGTCGGGACAGGCGGGACACTGAAGCTTTCTTT
TRBJ2-1 TRBV28 NA many CASSLYNAYNEQFF TGTGCCAGCAGTTTATATAACGCCTACAATGAGCAGTTCTTC
TRBJ2-2 TRBV30 NA NA CAWSALSYTGELFF TGTGCCTGGAGCGCCCTATCCTACACCGGGGAGCTGTTTTTT